This is a list of T cell receptor beta chains from one sample in a study of shared clonotypes between healthy human individuals. TCRdb keeps only in-frame clones here, not all; method: immunoSEQ multiplex PCR. Of 2 million to 2.5 million clones listed, just over 90% were seen once; the top ten hold 1.5% to 2%. The specimen sequenced was naive CD8+ T cells from PBMCs. Receptors originate from a young man in good health. Some clones in this sample may be carry-over from other donors' samples. Each CDR3 is given with its conserved first and last residue. A D gene is named only where the DNA matches it firmly. A row's size may be missing; if present it is once, few, many or a size class.

cdr3_nt,cdr3_aa,j_call,v_call,clone_size,d_call
TGTGCCAGCAGTGAAGCCCCCAGGGGCTTAACCTACGAGCAGTACTTC,CASSEAPRGLTYEQYF,TRBJ2-7,TRBV2,-,-
TGTGCCACCCACCCGGGACTAGCGGGAGGTCCGAGCTACGAGCAGTACTTC,CATHPGLAGGPSYEQYF,TRBJ2-7,TRBV28,-,TRBD2
TGTGCCAGCAGTTTAGATGGAGGGGTTAACACCGGGGAGCTGTTTTTT,CASSLDGGVNTGELFF,TRBJ2-2,TRBV27,-,-
TGTGCCAGCAGGAATCCCACGCTAGCGGGCGGACAAAGCTCCTACAATGAGCAGTTCTTC,CASRNPTLAGGQSSYNEQFF,TRBJ2-1,TRBV27,-,TRBD2
TGTGCCAGCAGCTTAGCCACTCCTGGGACTAGCGGTTACAATGAGCAGTTCTTC,CASSLATPGTSGYNEQFF,TRBJ2-1,TRBV7-6,-,TRBD2
TGTGCCAGCAGTTCGGGACGGCTCGCTAACTATGGCTACACCTTC,CASSSGRLANYGYTF,TRBJ1-2,TRBV6-5,-,-
TGTGCCAGCAGTCGTGACAGGGGGCGAAATCAGCCCCAGCATTTT,CASSRDRGRNQPQHF,TRBJ1-5,TRBV28,-,TRBD1
TGTGCCAGCAGCCCAACTAGCGGGATCGGTTCCTACGAGCAGTACTTC,CASSPTSGIGSYEQYF,TRBJ2-7,TRBV7-6,-,TRBD2
TGTGCCAGCAGTCCGACTAGCGGGAGGGCCAATGAGCAGTTCTTC,CASSPTSGRANEQFF,TRBJ2-1,TRBV7-8,once,TRBD2
TGTGCCAGCAGCGAACAGCGGGTCGGGTCCTACGAGCAGTACTTC,CASSEQRVGSYEQYF,TRBJ2-7,TRBV7-9,-,-
TGCGCCAGCAGCCCCAACCCGGCAGCGGGGGGTTCCTACAATGAGCAGTTCTTC,CASSPNPAAGGSYNEQFF,TRBJ2-1,TRBV4-3,once,TRBD2
TGTGCCAGCAGTTACAGCAGGGGGTCGGGAACTGAAGCTTTCTTT,CASSYSRGSGTEAFF,TRBJ1-1,TRBV6-5,-,TRBD1
TGTGCCAGCAGTCTCTCAAAAGGGACAGGCCAAGAGACCCAGTACTTC,CASSLSKGTGQETQYF,TRBJ2-5,TRBV27,-,TRBD1
TGCGCCAGCAGCCACCAGGGGATTTCTACTGAAGCTTTCTTT,CASSHQGISTEAFF,TRBJ1-1,TRBV4-1,few,-
TGTGCCAGCAGCTTAGATCTTAGCGGGACCTCCTACGAGCAGTACTTC,CASSLDLSGTSYEQYF,TRBJ2-7,TRBV7-8,-,TRBD2
TGTGCCAGCAGCTTAGGCAGATCCTACGAGCAGTACTTC,CASSLGRSYEQYF,TRBJ2-7,TRBV7-2,-,-
TGTGCCAGTTCCCATACAGATACGCAGTATTTT,CASSHTDTQYF,TRBJ2-3,TRBV28,-,-
TGTGCCAGCAGCCGCCTCGGATGGGACAGGGGCGGCGAGCAGTACTTC,CASSRLGWDRGGEQYF,TRBJ2-7,TRBV7-9,-,TRBD1
TGTGCCAGCAGAAGCCCGGGACATCAGGGTTCACCCCTCCACTTT,CASRSPGHQGSPLHF,TRBJ1-6,TRBV28,-,-
TGCGCCAGCAGCGACCCCGCGGGGGTAAAAACCTACGAGCAGTACTTC,CASSDPAGVKTYEQYF,TRBJ2-7,TRBV5-1,-,TRBD2
TGTGCCAGCAGCGACAGGGATTCTGCAGATACGCAGTATTTT,CASSDRDSADTQYF,TRBJ2-3,TRBV28,-,TRBD1
TGTGCCAGCAGCCAAGGACCCTTAGGGTTGGGGTCGGCCGGGGAGCTGTTTTTT,CASSQGPLGLGSAGELFF,TRBJ2-2,TRBV4-2,once,-
TGCAGCGTTGATTCCGGGGAGCTGTTTTTT,CSVDSGELFF,TRBJ2-2,TRBV29-1,few,-
TGTGCCAGCAGTGATGACGGAGAAGCTTTCTTT,CASSDDGEAFF,TRBJ1-1,TRBV6-1,-,-
TGTGCCAGCAGCCCCTCCGGCTCCGCTGAGCAGTTCTTC,CASSPSGSAEQFF,TRBJ2-1,TRBV6-6,-,-
TGTGCCAGCGGGGGACTGGAGAGCTCCTACGAGCAGTACTTC,CASGGLESSYEQYF,TRBJ2-7,TRBV6-1,-,-
TGTGCCAGCAGTTCTAGCGGGAGATCCTACGAGCAGTACTTC,CASSSSGRSYEQYF,TRBJ2-7,TRBV7-9,-,TRBD2
TGTGCCAGTAGTGCTTGGGACAGGGGAGGACGTGACTACACCTTC,CASSAWDRGGRDYTF,TRBJ1-2,TRBV19,-,TRBD1
TGTGCCAGCAGCTCTAACAGGGCTTATGGCTACACCTTC,CASSSNRAYGYTF,TRBJ1-2,TRBV7-6,-,-
TGTGCCAGCAGTTACCCCCCGAGGGTGGGACTGCCAAGGAAAGGAGGCACCGGGGAGCTGTTTTTT,CASSYPPRVGLPRKGGTGELFF,TRBJ2-2,TRBV6-7,-,-
TGTGCCAGCAGTTGGCGGGAGATAACCCCGAGCTCCTACAATGAGCAGTTCTTC,CASSWREITPSSYNEQFF,TRBJ2-1,TRBV25-1,-,TRBD2
TGTGCCAGCAGCCTGGGGGGATGGGGGGAGACCCAGTACTTC,CASSLGGWGETQYF,TRBJ2-5,TRBV5-4,-,-
TGTGCCAGCAGCGTAGGTCCCCAGGGAGGTAACTATGGCTACACCTTC,CASSVGPQGGNYGYTF,TRBJ1-2,TRBV9,-,-
TGTGCCAGCAGCGTAGGGGGCCTACTGTACCAAGAGACCCAGTACTTC,CASSVGGLLYQETQYF,TRBJ2-5,TRBV9,-,-
TGTGCCAGCAGCGTAGATAGAATTAGGGGCTACAATGAGCAGTTCTTC,CASSVDRIRGYNEQFF,TRBJ2-1,TRBV9,-,-
TGTGCCAGCAGCGTAGGGCGGGAACGATACACAGATACGCAGTATTTT,CASSVGRERYTDTQYF,TRBJ2-3,TRBV9,-,-
TGCAGCGCCTGGGCCTACTCTGGAAACACCATATATTTT,CSAWAYSGNTIYF,TRBJ1-3,TRBV29-1,-,-
TGTGCCAGTAGTATATCCCTAGCGGGGACCGGGGAGCTGTTTTTT,CASSISLAGTGELFF,TRBJ2-2,TRBV19,-,TRBD2
TGTGCCAGCAGCTCCCATTACGGGACAGATGAAAAACTGTTTTTT,CASSSHYGTDEKLFF,TRBJ1-4,TRBV7-9,-,TRBD1
TGTGCCTGGAGTGTACGTGTCGGGCGGGCATACGAGCAGTACTTC,CAWSVRVGRAYEQYF,TRBJ2-7,TRBV30,once,-
TGCGCCAGCAGCCCGGGGACAGGGAAATTGGAAAAACTGTTTTTT,CASSPGTGKLEKLFF,TRBJ1-4,TRBV4-3,once,TRBD1